This TCR beta chain was recorded in a study of T cells in Graves' hyperthyroidism and ophthalmopathy. Study observations and caveats: The model predicted ophthalmopathy a median approximately 6 months before onset. Most clonotypes expanded in thyroid above 0.001 were likewise present in blood. Using 13 V-J features, a model discriminated ophthalmopathy from stable hyperthyroidism.

TCR beta CDR3 region amplification was performed from RNA transcripts. Using the HTBI primer set, a first-round RT-PCR was run on the TCR CDR3. TCRdb fed the multiplex PCR reads into MiXCR, producing one record per CDR3 protein. This repertoire shows 450,000 to 500,000 distinct CDR3 sequences, around a fifth found once; its top ten account for under 55%. Germline V CDR1 and CDR2: SGHAT, FQNNGV. This CDR3 has 16 residues. Trimming removed 5 bases from V and 4 bases from J, with 17 bases in between. Ten or more counts support this clonotype. Its specificity is not known. Clinical Activity Scores of at least 3, NOSPECS grades of at least 4 and durations under 3 months characterized ophthalmopathy patients.

The chain joins TRBV11-2 to TRBJ2-2; perhaps D is TRBD1 or TRBD2 (6 bases each). This receptor was taken from a woman in her sixties or seventies with Graves' ophthalmopathy. Sequencing was performed on blood. CDR3 region: CASSPGGGFSTGELFF. CDR3 DNA sequence: TGTGCCAGCAGCCCCGGAGGGGGGTTTAGCACCGGGGAGCTGTTTTTT.